One T cell receptor beta chain is described in this entry. The record originates from a study of shared clonotypes between healthy human individuals. CD45RO-negative CD8 cells positively selected for CCR7 made up the naive population, which excluded terminally differentiated effector memory CD45RA+ cells. Sequencing was at deep level. Generated by immunoSEQ multiplex PCR, the TCRdb table keeps only in-frame clones and is missing some. The sample holds roughly 2,000,000 clones, 93% seen once. The CDR3 loop spans 17 amino acids. The germline CDR1 and CDR2 sequences are LNHNV and YYDKDF (reference sequence). V lost 0 bases and J lost 4; bases outside the gene matches: 8.

Sequencing was performed on naive CD8+ T cells from PBMCs. V is TRBV15 and J is TRBJ1-5; TRBD1 aligns across 8 bases. The source of this sequence is a man aged 18 to 29 in good health. Some clones in this sample may be carry-over from other donors' samples. The CDR3 DNA follows: TGTGCCACCAGCAGAGATCGTTCGGGACAGGTGAATCAGCCCCAGCATTTT. Protein: CATSRDRSGQVNQPQHF. Based on the CDR3 plus reference TRBV15 and TRBJ1-5, the full variable domain is DAMVIQNPRYQVTQFGKPVTLSCSQTLNHNVMYWYQQKSSQAPKLLFHYYDKDFNNEADTPDNFQSRRPNTSFCFLDIRSPGLGDTAMYLCATSRDRSGQVNQPQHFGDGTRLSIL.